This T cell receptor (beta chain) was sequenced in a study of T cells after posttransplantation cyclophosphamide. The related graft donor's blood sample was taken on the day of bone marrow donation. Findings and caveats of the study: TRB clonality was highly associated with recipient CMV seropositivity and reactivation. Later post-transplant blood repertoires were often dominated by donor CD8+ memory clones. Skin or GI-infiltrating T cells shared few TRB sequences with blood.

Germline CDR1 is SQVTM and CDR2 is ANQGSEA. V dropped 7 bases and J dropped 5 bases, with 18 bases sitting between them. The CDR3 has 14 amino acids. The protocol was immunoSEQ multiplex PCR, while the TCRdb copy is restricted to in-frame clones and leaves out a portion. The repertoire holds about 28,000 clones, with 75% to 90% as singletons. On this clone itself: Its specificity is not known.

The clonotype was recovered from a man over 45. Sequenced material: PBMCs. The chain has TRBV29-1 and TRBJ2-1; TRBD2 is a possible D gene (7 bases). CDR3 residues: CSGLGGVSNNEQFF. The CDR3 DNA is TGCAGCGGTTTAGGGGGGGTTTCAAACAATGAGCAGTTCTTC.